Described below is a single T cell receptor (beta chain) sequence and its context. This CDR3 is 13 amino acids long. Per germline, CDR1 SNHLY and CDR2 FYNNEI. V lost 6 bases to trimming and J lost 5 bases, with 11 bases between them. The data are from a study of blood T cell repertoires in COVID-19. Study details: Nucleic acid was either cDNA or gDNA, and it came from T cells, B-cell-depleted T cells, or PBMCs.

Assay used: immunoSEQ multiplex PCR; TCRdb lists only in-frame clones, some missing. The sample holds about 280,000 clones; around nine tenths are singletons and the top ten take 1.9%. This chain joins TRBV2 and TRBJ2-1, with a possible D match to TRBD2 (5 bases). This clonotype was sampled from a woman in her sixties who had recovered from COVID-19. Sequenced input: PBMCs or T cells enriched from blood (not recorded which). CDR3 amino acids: CASSASRNNEQFF. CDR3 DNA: TGTGCCAGCAGCGCTAGCAGAAACAATGAGCAGTTCTTC.